This T cell receptor (beta chain) is drawn from a study of T cells after yellow fever vaccination. Study at large: Researchers used SMART-Seq v4 Ultra Low Input to prepare fractions that had low cell numbers.

Concerning this clonotype itself: Its specificity is not known.

Study-level points and caveats: Overall, a small share of clonotypes was seen in both CD4 and CD8 compartments. Detected again after the booster were most primary-vaccination clones, at 95% to 96% CD4 and about 90% CD8. High-abundance clonotypes from the bulk population could contaminate FACS-sorted repertoires.

From the 5' RACE reads, TCRdb called clonotypes with MiXCR, one entry per CDR3 protein. The sample lists hundreds of thousands of distinct CDR3 sequences, roughly 17% occurring once. The CDR3 consists of 14 residues. Germline V gene lookup returns CDR1 SGHRS and CDR2 YFSETQ. V shed 3 bases and J shed 8 bases, with 17 bases lying between them. The sequence came from a man between 18 and 29 years old who received the YFV17D yellow fever vaccine. The specimen was PBMCs, collected less than 6 days after the first yellow fever vaccination. V and J are TRBV5-1 and TRBJ1-2, with D unresolved. The CDR3: CASSSGSGTRGYTF. The CDR3, as DNA: TGCGCCAGCAGCTCAGGATCTGGCACCCGCGGCTACACCTTC.